Sequencing of this T cell receptor beta chain was carried out in a study of shared clonotypes between healthy human individuals. On the study more broadly: Donors were two women and three men aged 18 to 49. There were three CD4 naive, three CD4 memory, two CD8 naive and one CD8 memory plates per donor. Study-wide results and limits: Roughly 5% of naive CD4 clonotypes were common to a few donors. Non-shared clonotypes showed lower generation probabilities than clonotypes common to all four donors.

Libraries were prepared by immunoSEQ multiplex PCR; TCRdb keeps only in-frame clonotypes and omits some of them. The data contain over 1.4 million clones, more than 95% of them singletons. A note on this clone: Its matching antigen is unknown.

This CDR3 region has 13 residues. The V end was cut by 2 bases, the J end by 8 bases, with 12 bases between. Germline values: CDR1 MNHNS, CDR2 SASEGT. The V call is TRBV6-1, the J call TRBJ1-2; D is undetermined. The specimen was naive CD4+ T cells sorted from blood. Subset of the sample: CD45RA+ positively selected. This sequence originates from a man aged 30 to 45 in good health. DNA of the CDR3: TGTGCCAGCAGTGAAATCGCCGGTCTGGGCTACACCTTC. This translates into CASSEIAGLGYTF.